This T cell receptor beta chain stems from a study of identical twins. MiXCR, run by TCRdb on the 5' RACE reads, gives a single entry per CDR3 protein. The sample shows about 190,000 distinct CDR3 sequences, about 15% of them seen only once. CDR1 GTSNPN and CDR2 SVGIG come from the germline V gene (reference sequence). The CDR3 sequence is 14 residues long. Losses at the gene ends were 1 base for V and 6 bases for J; bases not matched to a gene: 8. The same sample was also studied in work on T cells expressing NK-cell markers.

Specimen: CD8+ T cells sorted from blood. This sequence was found in a woman between 18 and 29 years old in good health. The chain couples TRBV30 to TRBJ1-1; TRBD1 matches 7 bases. CDR3 region: CAWSEGTVSPEAFF. Written as DNA, the CDR3 is TGTGCCTGGAGTGAGGGGACAGTTTCCCCTGAAGCTTTCTTT.